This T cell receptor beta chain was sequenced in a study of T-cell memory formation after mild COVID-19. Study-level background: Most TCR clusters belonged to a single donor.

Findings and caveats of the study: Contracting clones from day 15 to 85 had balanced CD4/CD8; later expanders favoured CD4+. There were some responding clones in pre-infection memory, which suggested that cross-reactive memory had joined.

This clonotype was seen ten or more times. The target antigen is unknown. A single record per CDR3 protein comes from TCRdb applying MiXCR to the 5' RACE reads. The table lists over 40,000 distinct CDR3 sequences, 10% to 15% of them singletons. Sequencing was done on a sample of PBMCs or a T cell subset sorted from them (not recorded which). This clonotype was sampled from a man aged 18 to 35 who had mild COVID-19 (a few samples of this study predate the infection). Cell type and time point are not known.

Here the CDR3 reads CASVTGGSETQYF. The CDR3 DNA follows: TGTGCCAGTGTGACGGGGGGCTCAGAGACCCAGTACTTC. The J gene is TRBJ2-5, the V gene TRBV28; a weak D match, TRBD2 (7 bases). The CDR3 totals 13 residues. From germline, CDR1 is MDHEN and CDR2 SYDVKM. V was pared by 9 bases and J by 4 bases, with 15 bases between.